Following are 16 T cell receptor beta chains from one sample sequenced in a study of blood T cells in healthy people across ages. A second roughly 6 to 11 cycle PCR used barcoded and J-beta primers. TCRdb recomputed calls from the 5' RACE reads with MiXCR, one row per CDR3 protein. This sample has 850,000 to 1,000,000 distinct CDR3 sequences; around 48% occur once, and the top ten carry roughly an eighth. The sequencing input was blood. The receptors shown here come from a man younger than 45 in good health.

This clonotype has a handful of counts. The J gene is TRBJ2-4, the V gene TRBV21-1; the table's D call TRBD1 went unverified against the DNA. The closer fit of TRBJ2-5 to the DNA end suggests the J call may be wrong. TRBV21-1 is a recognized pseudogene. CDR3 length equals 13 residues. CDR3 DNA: TGTGCCAGCACCTTACTGCCCCAAGAGACCCAGTACTTC. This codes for CASTLLPQETQYF.

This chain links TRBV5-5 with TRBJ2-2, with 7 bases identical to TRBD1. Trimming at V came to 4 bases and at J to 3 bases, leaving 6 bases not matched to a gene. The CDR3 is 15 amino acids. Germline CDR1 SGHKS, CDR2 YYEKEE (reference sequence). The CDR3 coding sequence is TGTGCCAGCAGCCCCGAGGGGGCGTACACCGGGGAGCTGTTTTTT. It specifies CASSPEGAYTGELFF.

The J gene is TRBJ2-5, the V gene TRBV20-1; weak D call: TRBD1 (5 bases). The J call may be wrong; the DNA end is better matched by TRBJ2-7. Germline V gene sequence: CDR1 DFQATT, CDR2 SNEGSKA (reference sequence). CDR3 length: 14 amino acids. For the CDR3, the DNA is TGCAGTGCTAGAGCCCCAGACAGCACCTACGAGCAGTACTTC. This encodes CSARAPDSTYEQYF.

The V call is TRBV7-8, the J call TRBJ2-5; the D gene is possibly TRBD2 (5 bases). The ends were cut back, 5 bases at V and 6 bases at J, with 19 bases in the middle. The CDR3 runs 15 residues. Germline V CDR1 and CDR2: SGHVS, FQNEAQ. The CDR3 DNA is TGTGCCAGCAGCAGACTCGGACTGCCCACAAAGACCCAGTACTTC. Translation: CASSRLGLPTKTQYF. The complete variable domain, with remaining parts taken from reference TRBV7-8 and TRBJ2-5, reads GAGVSQSPRYKVAKRGQDVALRCDPISGHVSLFWYQQALGQGPEFLTYFQNEAQLDKSGLPSDRFFAERPEGSVSTLKIQRTQQEDSAVYLCASSRLGLPTKTQYFGPGTRLLVL.

DNA of the CDR3: TGTGCCAGCAGCTTAGGAGGGTTGAGGGGCTACACCTTC. Translating gives CASSLGGLRGYTF. The chain combines TRBV7-9 with TRBJ1-2; D remains ambiguous. Germline V lookup: CDR1 SEHNR, CDR2 FQNEAQ (reference sequence). Trimming stripped 1 base from V and 8 bases from J, with 11 bases between. The CDR3 is made up of 13 amino acids.

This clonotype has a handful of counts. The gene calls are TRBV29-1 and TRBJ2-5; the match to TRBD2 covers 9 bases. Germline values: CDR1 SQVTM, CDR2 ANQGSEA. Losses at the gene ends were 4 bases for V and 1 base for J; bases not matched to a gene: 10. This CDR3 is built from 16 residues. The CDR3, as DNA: TGCAGCGTTGTCCCTCTAGCGGGGCCTCTCCAAGAGACCCAGTACTTC. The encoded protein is CSVVPLAGPLQETQYF. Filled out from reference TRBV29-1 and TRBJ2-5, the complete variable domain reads SAVISQKPSRDICQRGTSLTIQCQVDSQVTMMFWYRQQPGQSLTLIATANQGSEATYESGFVIDKFPISRPNLTFSTLTVSNMSPEDSSIYLCSVVPLAGPLQETQYFGPGTRLLVL.

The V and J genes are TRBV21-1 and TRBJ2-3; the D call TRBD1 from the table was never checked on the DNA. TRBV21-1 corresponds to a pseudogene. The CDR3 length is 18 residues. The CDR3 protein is CASSKESWDREIPDTQYF. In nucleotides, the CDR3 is TGTGCCAGCAGCAAAGAGAGCTGGGACAGGGAAATCCCAGATACGCAGTATTTT.

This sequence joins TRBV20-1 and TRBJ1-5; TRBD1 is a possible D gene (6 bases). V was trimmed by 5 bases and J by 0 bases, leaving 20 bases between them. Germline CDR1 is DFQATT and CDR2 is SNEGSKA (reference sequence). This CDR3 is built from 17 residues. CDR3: CSAVTGAIDYSNQPQHF. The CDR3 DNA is TGCAGTGCTGTGACAGGTGCGATTGACTATAGCAATCAGCCCCAGCATTTT.

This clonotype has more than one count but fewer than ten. The CDR3 reads CSFCLEIYNEQFF. CDR3 nucleotide sequence: TGCAGTTTCTGTCTAGAGATCTACAATGAGCAGTTCTTC. The rearrangement uses TRBV20-1 and TRBJ2-1, with D unclear. This CDR3 region has 13 residues. The germline CDR1 and CDR2 sequences are DFQATT and SNEGSKA (reference sequence). V was cut by 8 bases and J by 3 bases, with 14 bases left in between.

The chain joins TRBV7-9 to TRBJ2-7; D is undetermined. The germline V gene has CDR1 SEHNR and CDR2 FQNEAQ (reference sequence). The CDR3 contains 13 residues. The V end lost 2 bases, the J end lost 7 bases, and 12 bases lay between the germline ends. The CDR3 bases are TGTGCCAGCAGCTTACCGAGTGCCTGGGAGCAGTACTTC. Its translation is CASSLPSAWEQYF.

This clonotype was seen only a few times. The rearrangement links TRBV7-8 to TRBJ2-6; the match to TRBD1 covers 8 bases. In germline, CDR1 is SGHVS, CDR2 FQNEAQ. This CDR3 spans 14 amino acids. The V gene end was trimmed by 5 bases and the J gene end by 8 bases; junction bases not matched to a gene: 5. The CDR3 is CASSHWDRTNVLTF. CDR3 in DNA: TGTGCCAGCAGCCACTGGGACAGGACCAACGTCCTGACTTTC.

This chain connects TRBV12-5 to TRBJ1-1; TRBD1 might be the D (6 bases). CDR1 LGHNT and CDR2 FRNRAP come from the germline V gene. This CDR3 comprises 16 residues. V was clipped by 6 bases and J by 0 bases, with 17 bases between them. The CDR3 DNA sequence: TGTGCTAGTGGCGATCCCCCGGACAGCCTGAACACTGAAGCTTTCTTT. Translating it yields CASGDPPDSLNTEAFF.

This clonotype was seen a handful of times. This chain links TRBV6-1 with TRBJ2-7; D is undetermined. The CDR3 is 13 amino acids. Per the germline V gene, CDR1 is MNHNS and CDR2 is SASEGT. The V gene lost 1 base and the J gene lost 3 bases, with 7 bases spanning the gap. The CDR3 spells CASSEGALYEQYF. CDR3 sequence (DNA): TGTGCCAGCAGTGAAGGAGCCCTCTACGAGCAGTACTTC.

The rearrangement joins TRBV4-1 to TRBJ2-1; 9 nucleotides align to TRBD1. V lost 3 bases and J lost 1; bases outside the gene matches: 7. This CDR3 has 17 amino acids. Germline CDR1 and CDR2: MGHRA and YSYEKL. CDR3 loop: CASSQLPGQGSYNEQFF. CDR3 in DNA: TGCGCCAGCAGCCAGCTCCCGGGACAGGGTTCCTACAATGAGCAGTTCTTC.

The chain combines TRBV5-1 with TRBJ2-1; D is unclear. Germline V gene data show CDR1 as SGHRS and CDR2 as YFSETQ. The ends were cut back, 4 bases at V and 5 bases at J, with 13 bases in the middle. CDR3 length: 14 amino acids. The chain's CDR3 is CASSDIERNNEQFF. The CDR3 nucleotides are TGCGCCAGCAGCGACATTGAGAGGAACAATGAGCAGTTCTTC.

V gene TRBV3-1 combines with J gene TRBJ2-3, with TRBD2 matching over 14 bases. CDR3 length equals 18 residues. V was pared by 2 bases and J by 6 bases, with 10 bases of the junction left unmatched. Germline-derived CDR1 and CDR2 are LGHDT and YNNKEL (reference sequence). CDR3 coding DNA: TGTGCCAGCAGCCAACGAGGGACTAGCGGGGGCCTCACGGATACGCAGTATTTT. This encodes CASSQRGTSGGLTDTQYF.